These 26 T cell receptor beta chains were all obtained from the same sample, sequenced in a study of blood T cell repertoires in COVID-19. Using immunoSEQ multiplex PCR, the repertoire was profiled, and TCRdb retains in-frame clones only, with some absent. The data hold under 250,000 clones, with 80% to 90% observed a single time. The specimen sequenced was peripheral blood. These receptor sequences come from a man over 45 with acute or convalescent COVID-19.

CDR3 sequence (DNA): TGTGCCAGTAGTAGTAGACAGACCTACACCGGGGAGCTGTTTTTT. Translation gives CASSSRQTYTGELFF. The V call is TRBV19, the J call TRBJ2-2; a weak D match, TRBD1 (5 bases). V dropped 4 bases and J dropped 3 bases, with 12 bases sitting between them. The germline CDR1 and CDR2 sequences are LNHDA and SQIVND (reference sequence). The CDR3 covers 15 residues.

The rearrangement joins TRBV7-9 to TRBJ2-7; 7 bases match TRBD1. Germline trimming cut 0 bases from V and 7 bases from J; bases unmatched to any gene: 6. CDR3 length: 14 amino acids. In germline, CDR1 is SEHNR, CDR2 FQNEAQ (reference sequence). CDR3 protein: CASSLASTTGEQYF. Here the CDR3 DNA reads TGTGCCAGCAGCTTAGCAAGTACGACAGGGGAGCAGTACTTC.

The chain combines TRBV6-5 with TRBJ2-2; D remains unclear. CDR1 MNHEY and CDR2 SVGAGI come from the germline V gene. The CDR3 is made up of 15 amino acids. Trimming removed 2 bases at V and 1 base at J, with 8 bases between. CDR3 sequence: CASSYVYLNTGELFF. In nucleotides, the CDR3 is TGTGCCAGCAGTTACGTCTACCTGAACACCGGGGAGCTGTTTTTT.

The table lists this clone with a few counts. This specimen includes other DNA sequences encoding the same CDR3. The chain has TRBV15 and TRBJ2-7, with 7 bases aligning to TRBD2. The ends lost 0 bases at V and 2 bases at J; junction bases unmatched: 4. The CDR3 is 15 amino acids. CDR1 is LNHNV, CDR2 YYDKDF, per germline (reference sequence). In DNA, the CDR3 is TGTGCCACCAGCAGAGATCTAGCGGAAACCTACGAGCAGTACTTC. Translated, it gives CATSRDLAETYEQYF.

V usage is TRBV30 and J usage is TRBJ2-5; 8 nucleotides line up with TRBD2. This CDR3 comprises 15 residues. The V gene end was trimmed by 5 bases and the J gene end by 5 bases; junction bases not matched to a gene: 13. Per the germline V gene, CDR1 is GTSNPN and CDR2 is SVGIG (reference sequence). The CDR3 bases are TGTGCCTGGCAAGCGGGGGATTTTCTACGGGAGACCCAGTACTTC. Translated, it gives CAWQAGDFLRETQYF. The full variable domain, completed using reference TRBV30 and TRBJ2-5, is SQTIHQWPATLVQPVGSPLSLECTVEGTSNPNLYWYRQAAGRGLQLLFYSVGIGQISSEVPQNLSASRPQDRQFILSSKKLLLSDSGFYLCAWQAGDFLRETQYFGPGTRLLVL.

This clone was recorded only once. CDR3 nucleotide sequence: TGTGCCAGCAGCGTCCGGCAGACTAACACTGAAGCTTTCTTT. The encoded protein is CASSVRQTNTEAFF. This chain uses TRBV9 with TRBJ1-1; unclear D gene. CDR3 length equals 14 residues. In germline, CDR1 is SGDLS, CDR2 YYNGEE. The V and J ends lost 2 bases and 2 bases respectively, with 10 bases between them. Full variable domain (missing parts from reference TRBV9 and TRBJ1-1): DSGVTQTPKHLITATGQRVTLRCSPRSGDLSVYWYQQSLDQGLQFLIQYYNGEERAKGNILERFSAQQFPDLHSELNLSSLELGDSALYFCASSVRQTNTEAFFGQGTRLTVV.

The chain is built from TRBV7-6 and TRBJ2-3, with 8 bases lining up with TRBD2. The CDR3 is 15 residues long. In germline, CDR1 is SGHVS, CDR2 FNYEAQ. V was clipped by 9 bases and J by 5 bases; unmatched bases: 13. DNA for the CDR3: TGTGCCAGTACAGCGGGCGCGGGAGGAGTAGATACGCAGTATTTT. It yields the protein CASTAGAGGVDTQYF.

The rearrangement uses TRBV19 and TRBJ2-5, with 8 bases identical to TRBD1. J gave up 1 base and V 3 bases, and 4 bases lay outside the gene matches. Germline V gene data show CDR1 as LNHDA and CDR2 as SQIVND (reference sequence). CDR3 length: 15 amino acids. The CDR3 bases are TGTGCCAGTAGTATCTACGGACAGGGCCAAGAGACCCAGTACTTC. Translated: CASSIYGQGQETQYF.

This rearrangement joins TRBV27 to TRBJ2-6; D may be TRBD2 (6 bases). Deletions cut 8 bases from V and 1 base from J, with 15 bases between. This CDR3 comprises 16 residues. Germline CDR1 is MNHEY and CDR2 is SMNVEV (reference sequence). The CDR3 sequence is CASRLVGGSGANVLTF. CDR3 DNA: TGTGCCAGCCGTCTCGTAGGAGGGTCTGGGGCCAACGTCCTGACTTTC.

J is TRBJ2-3 and V is TRBV9; D is perhaps TRBD2 (6 bases). This CDR3 comprises 16 residues. The V gene lost 3 bases and the J gene lost 0 bases, with 14 bases spanning the gap. Per germline, CDR1 SGDLS and CDR2 YYNGEE. CDR3 residues: CASSGWAGTSTDTQYF. CDR3 DNA: TGTGCCAGCAGCGGGTGGGCGGGAACCAGCACAGATACGCAGTATTTT.

The rearrangement links TRBV27 to TRBJ2-7; TRBD2 matches 7 bases. The trim removed 6 bases at V and 1 base at J, leaving 6 bases unmatched. The CDR3 contains 14 residues. Germline CDR1 and CDR2: MNHEY and SMNVEV (reference sequence). The CDR3 sequence: CASRSRGSSYEQYF. The CDR3 bases are TGTGCCAGCAGGTCGCGGGGGAGTTCCTACGAGCAGTACTTC.

DNA of the CDR3: TGCGCCAGCAGCTTGAGGTCGGAGGGGGAGCAGTTCTTC. This encodes CASSLRSEGEQFF. The chain combines TRBV5-1 with TRBJ2-1, with D possibly TRBD2 on 6 matching bases. Germline CDR1 reads SGHRS; CDR2 reads YFSETQ. V was trimmed by 1 base and J by 10 bases, leaving 12 bases between them. There are 13 residues in the CDR3.

This chain uses TRBV19 with TRBJ2-7; 9 bases map to TRBD1. Trimming at V came to 4 bases and at J to 4 bases, leaving 11 bases not matched to a gene. The germline CDR1 and CDR2 sequences are LNHDA and SQIVND (reference sequence). CDR3 size: 16 residues. This CDR3 is CASSSFGGTGSYEQYF. In nucleotides, the CDR3 is TGTGCCAGTAGTAGTTTCGGTGGGACAGGGTCATACGAGCAGTACTTC.

This clone is a singleton in its sample. This chain links TRBV27 with TRBJ2-5; D remains ambiguous. This CDR3 is built from 15 residues. The germline V gene encodes CDR1 MNHEY and CDR2 SMNVEV (reference sequence). Between the trimmed V and J ends, which lost 0 bases and 0 bases, there was a span of 8 bases. The CDR3 DNA reads as TGTGCCAGCAGTTTATCTTCCCTGTACCAAGAGACCCAGTACTTC. This encodes CASSLSSLYQETQYF.

J is TRBJ1-6 and V is TRBV10-2; 10 bases align to TRBD1. From germline, CDR1 is WSHSY and CDR2 SAAADI. V dropped 6 bases and J dropped 7; count of bases not matched to a gene: 3. The CDR3 length is 14 residues. CDR3: CASRGTGENSPLHF. CDR3 DNA sequence: TGCGCCAGCAGGGGGACAGGGGAAAATTCACCCCTCCACTTT.

The J gene is TRBJ2-3, the V gene TRBV5-1; D gene ambiguous. The ends were cut back, 2 bases at V and 7 bases at J, with 8 bases in the middle. The CDR3 covers 12 residues. Germline-derived CDR1 and CDR2 are SGHRS and YFSETQ. This CDR3 is CASSLVGNTQYF. DNA of the CDR3: TGCGCCAGCAGCTTAGTCGGTAATACGCAGTATTTT.

This clone was found a few times. The V call is TRBV30, the J call TRBJ2-1; 9 positions agree with TRBD2. V gave up 2 bases and J gave up 4 bases; unmatched junction bases: 3. CDR1 is GTSNPN, CDR2 SVGIG, per germline (reference sequence). This CDR3 has 14 residues. CDR3 nucleotide sequence: TGTGCCTGGAGTCGGGCGGGAGGGTACAATGAGCAGTTCTTC. Translated: CAWSRAGGYNEQFF.

V and J are TRBV6-5 and TRBJ1-4, with a possible D match to TRBD1 (5 bases). CDR3 length: 15 amino acids. Germline CDR1 and CDR2: MNHEY and SVGAGI. V was clipped by 2 bases and J by 7 bases, with 14 bases between them. This CDR3 is CASSYGGTRGEKLFF. In nucleotides, the CDR3 is TGTGCCAGCAGTTACGGGGGGACTAGAGGTGAAAAACTGTTTTTT.

The V and J genes are TRBV6-2 or TRBV6-3 and TRBJ1-5; 7 nucleotides align to TRBD1. The CDR3 extends over 17 amino acids. The V segment lost 0 bases and the J segment 9 bases; nucleotides outside the gene matches: 14. The germline CDR1 and CDR2 sequences are MNHEY and SVGEGT. The CDR3 is CASSYSTTGLAFRPQHF. Here the CDR3 DNA reads TGTGCCAGCAGTTACTCGACGACAGGGTTGGCCTTTCGGCCCCAGCATTTT.

The gene calls are TRBV5-1 and TRBJ1-4; 8 bases map to TRBD1. The CDR3 covers 18 residues. V dropped 1 base and J dropped 7; count of bases not matched to a gene: 15. The V gene's germline CDR1 is SGHRS and CDR2 YFSETQ. DNA for the CDR3: TGCGCCAGCAGCTTGCACTTCTTGGACAGGGAGTATGGTGAAAAACTGTTTTTT. It translates to CASSLHFLDREYGEKLFF. The complete variable domain, with remaining parts taken from reference TRBV5-1 and TRBJ1-4, reads KAGVTQTPRYLIKTRGQQVTLSCSPISGHRSVSWYQQTPGQGLQFLFEYFSETQRNKGNFPGRFSGRQFSNSRSEMNVSTLELGDSALYLCASSLHFLDREYGEKLFFGSGTQLSVL.

This clone was detected many times. This rearrangement joins TRBV11-2 to TRBJ2-2; D uncertain. Trimming left V 5 bases short and J 5 bases short, with 9 bases between. The CDR3 covers 13 residues. CDR1 and CDR2 (germline): SGHAT, FQNNGV. The CDR3 loop is CASSLIQTGELFF. The CDR3 coding sequence is TGTGCCAGCAGCCTCATACAAACCGGGGAGCTGTTTTTT.

The chain has TRBV3-1 (or the pseudogene TRBV3-2) and TRBJ1-2, with TRBD1 identical over 9 bases. With 0 bases clipped from V and 4 bases from J, the junction kept 9 bases outside the gene matches. The CDR3 sequence is 17 residues long. Germline loops: CDR1 LGHDT, CDR2 YNNKEL (reference sequence). CDR3 sequence (DNA): TGTGCCAGCAGCCAAGACCCGAACAGGGGGCGGGTCTATGGCTACACCTTC. The encoded protein is CASSQDPNRGRVYGYTF.

The chain has TRBV5-1 and TRBJ2-7; TRBD1 aligns across 7 bases. V shed 3 bases, J shed 4 bases, and the junction held 1 base outside the gene matches. The CDR3 consists of 12 residues. Per germline, CDR1 SGHRS and CDR2 YFSETQ. The CDR3 spells CASSWTGYEQYF. The CDR3 region has the DNA TGCGCCAGCAGCTGGACAGGTTACGAGCAGTACTTC.

This clone has only one observation. The rearrangement links TRBV19 to TRBJ1-5; 7 bases line up with TRBD1. Germline V gene lookup returns CDR1 LNHDA and CDR2 SQIVND (reference sequence). V lost 6 bases, J lost 2 bases, and 7 bases stayed unmatched. This CDR3 has 15 residues. The CDR3 sequence is CASRDGQDRNQPQHF. The CDR3 DNA follows: TGTGCCAGTAGGGACGGACAGGACCGCAATCAGCCCCAGCATTTT. Complete variable domain (other parts from reference TRBV19 and TRBJ1-5): DGGITQSPKYLFRKEGQNVTLSCEQNLNHDAMYWYRQDPGQGLRLIYYSQIVNDFQKGDIAEGYSVSREKKESFPLTVTSAQKNPTAFYLCASRDGQDRNQPQHFGDGTRLSIL.

CDR3 sequence: CASSQELAGYNEQFF. The CDR3 DNA sequence: TGTGCCAGCAGCCAAGAACTAGCGGGCTACAATGAGCAGTTCTTC. The V call is TRBV4-2, the J call TRBJ2-1; 9 positions agree with TRBD2. With 0 bases clipped from V and 3 bases from J, the junction kept 0 bases outside the gene matches. The germline V gene has CDR1 LGHNA and CDR2 YNFKEQ. This CDR3 has 15 amino acids.

V and J are TRBV19 and TRBJ2-7, with D possibly being TRBD1 (6 bases). Trimming stripped 5 bases from V and 1 base from J, with 12 bases between. The CDR3 sequence is 14 residues long. The germline gives CDR1 LNHDA, CDR2 SQIVND (reference sequence). In DNA form, the CDR3 reads TGTGCCAGTAGTCCGGGACACACATCCTACGAGCAGTACTTC. Its translation is CASSPGHTSYEQYF.